This paragraph covers one T cell receptor (beta chain) sequence. This specimen belongs to a study of cytomegalovirus exposure and HLA in healthy donors. PCR primers comprised 60 Vbeta and 13 Jbeta primers. TCRdb's copy holds only in-frame clones and misses some; the assay was immunoSEQ multiplex PCR. The sample consists of about 150,000 clones, 70% of them appearing once. J was trimmed by 3 bases and V by 2 bases; bases with no gene match: 3. The CDR3 has 13 amino acids. The V gene's germline CDR1 is SQVTM and CDR2 ANQGSEA. This clonotype was obtained from a woman in her fifties or sixties in good health and CMV-seropositive. Material for sequencing was PBMCs. The V and J genes are TRBV29-1 and TRBJ1-2; 7 bases align to TRBD1. The CDR3 loop is CSVERTGHYGYTF. In DNA form, the CDR3 reads TGCAGCGTTGAAAGGACAGGCCACTATGGCTACACCTTC.